Following are 14 T cell receptor beta chains from one sample sequenced in a study of cytomegalovirus exposure and HLA in healthy donors. PCR was performed using 60 Vbeta and 13 Jbeta primers. The method was immunoSEQ multiplex PCR; TCRdb's version includes in-frame clones alone and lacks a portion of them. This repertoire shows about 43,000 clones, 60% to 70% found once; its top ten account for around 12%. Sequenced sample: PBMCs. These receptors originate from a man aged 60 to 75 in good health and CMV-seropositive.

The chain uses TRBV11-2 and TRBJ2-1; possible D gene TRBD2, 6 bases. CDR3 length: 18 amino acids. Germline V CDR1 and CDR2: SGHAT, FQNNGV. Trimming stripped 0 bases from V and 2 bases from J, with 17 bases between. CDR3 nucleotides: TGTGCCAGCAGCTTAGAATCGGCGGGCGGGACCCCCTACAATGAGCAGTTCTTC. This encodes CASSLESAGGTPYNEQFF.

The rearrangement links TRBV5-1 to TRBJ2-6; D is unresolved. The CDR3 length is 16 residues. Germline CDR1 reads SGHRS; CDR2 reads YFSETQ. Deletions cut 0 bases from V and 2 bases from J, with 9 bases between. As DNA, the CDR3 is TGCGCCAGCAGCTTGGGTCCGGCGGCTGGGGCCAACGTCCTGACTTTC. It encodes CASSLGPAAGANVLTF.

This sequence joins TRBV29-1 and TRBJ1-1; D is undetermined. The CDR3 extends over 13 amino acids. Trimming shortened V by 7 bases and J by 2 bases, and 14 bases separated the two germline ends. The V gene's germline CDR1 is SQVTM and CDR2 ANQGSEA. The DNA for the CDR3 is TGCAGCGCCCACCATTCAGGAAACACTGAAGCTTTCTTT. Its protein is CSAHHSGNTEAFF.

The chain links TRBV2 to TRBJ2-1, with 10 bases matching TRBD1. This CDR3 has 15 amino acids. Trimming at V came to 6 bases and at J to 6 bases, leaving 8 bases not matched to a gene. Germline-derived CDR1 and CDR2 are SNHLY and FYNNEI. CDR3 sequence: CASRADRGPSNEQFF. The CDR3 DNA sequence: TGTGCCAGCAGGGCAGACAGGGGGCCGAGCAATGAGCAGTTCTTC.

The chain uses TRBV6-5 and TRBJ2-2; D possibly corresponds to TRBD1 (6 bases). Trimming took 6 bases from V and 6 from J, leaving 11 bases between them. This CDR3 has 13 residues. Germline V gene data show CDR1 as MNHEY and CDR2 as SVGAGI. Here the CDR3 reads CASRFRQAGELFF. The CDR3 DNA follows: TGTGCCAGCAGGTTCAGACAGGCCGGGGAGCTGTTTTTT.

V is TRBV29-1 and J is TRBJ1-1; D gene uncertain. Germline loops: CDR1 SQVTM, CDR2 ANQGSEA. This CDR3 is built from 12 residues. V lost 0 bases, J lost 4 bases, and 6 bases lay in between. The DNA for the CDR3 is TGCAGCGTTGAAGATCCCGGCACTGAAGCTTTCTTT. It encodes CSVEDPGTEAFF.

The chain has TRBV11-3 and TRBJ2-1; no firm D call. Trimming pared 5 bases from V and 7 bases from J, leaving 9 bases between. The CDR3 runs to 12 residues. Germline CDR1 and CDR2: SGHNT and YENEEA. CDR3 loop: CASSEAGNEQFF. DNA for the CDR3: TGTGCCAGCAGCGAGGCCGGGAATGAGCAGTTCTTC.

This sequence joins TRBV30 and TRBJ2-7, with TRBD2 identical over 13 bases. This CDR3 spans 14 amino acids. The V gene's germline CDR1 is GTSNPN and CDR2 SVGIG (reference sequence). With V trimmed by 4 bases and J by 4 bases, 4 bases remained unmatched. The CDR3 reads CAWTRTSGSYEQYF. CDR3 sequence (DNA): TGTGCCTGGACCCGGACTAGCGGGAGTTACGAGCAGTACTTC.

This clone was observed a handful of times. This chain joins TRBV2 and TRBJ2-2, with D uncertain. Germline V gene sequence: CDR1 SNHLY, CDR2 FYNNEI. Trimming took off 6 bases at V and 0 bases at J, with 11 bases between the two ends. This CDR3 contains 15 residues. The CDR3 here is CASRVDLTNTGELFF. The DNA for the CDR3 is TGTGCCAGCAGGGTTGACTTGACGAACACCGGGGAGCTGTTTTTT.

This chain uses TRBV2 with TRBJ1-1; 9 nucleotides align to TRBD1. J was trimmed by 1 base and V by 7 bases; bases with no gene match: 13. The CDR3 extends over 17 amino acids. The germline gives CDR1 SNHLY, CDR2 FYNNEI. CDR3 DNA sequence: TGTGCCAGCAAGTATGGGACAGGGCCAATCAAGAACACTGAAGCTTTCTTT. Translating it yields CASKYGTGPIKNTEAFF.

This clone was seen more than once but under ten times. The gene calls are TRBV6-1 and TRBJ1-1; 7 bases line up with TRBD1. This CDR3 has 14 residues. The germline CDR1 and CDR2 sequences are MNHNS and SASEGT. Germline trimming cut 7 bases from V and 1 base from J; bases unmatched to any gene: 6. The chain's CDR3 is CASTRDRWNTEAFF. CDR3 DNA: TGTGCCAGCACCCGGGACAGATGGAACACTGAAGCTTTCTTT.

As concerns this clone: Different DNA sequences within this sample yield the same CDR3. The chain is built from TRBV10-3 and TRBJ2-3, with D unresolved. V lost 3 bases to trimming and J lost 0 bases, with 7 bases between them. This CDR3 region has 14 residues. Germline V gene sequence: CDR1 ENHRY, CDR2 SYGVKD. This chain's CDR3 is CAISESASTDTQYF. The CDR3 DNA follows: TGTGCCATCAGTGAAAGCGCGAGCACAGATACGCAGTATTTT.

This chain uses TRBV6-5 with TRBJ1-1; 10 bases line up with TRBD1. V shed 5 bases, J shed 5 bases, and the junction held 8 bases outside the gene matches. The germline V gene encodes CDR1 MNHEY and CDR2 SVGAGI. This CDR3 is 15 amino acids long. The CDR3 spells CASSTRTGGGTEAFF. CDR3 nucleotides: TGTGCCAGCAGTACTAGGACAGGGGGGGGTACTGAAGCTTTCTTT.

The chain carries TRBV7-8 and TRBJ2-7; the D gene is possibly TRBD2 (7 bases). CDR1 SGHVS and CDR2 FQNEAQ come from the germline V gene. The ends were cut back, 2 bases at V and 6 bases at J, with 14 bases in the middle. CDR3 size: 14 residues. CDR3 coding DNA: TGTGCCAGCAGCTTAACGGGGGGCGGGGGCGAGCAGTACTTC. This encodes CASSLTGGGGEQYF.